A selection of T cell receptor beta chains follows, all from one sample in a study of T-cell reconstitution after alpha-beta-depleted transplantation in children. In TCRdb, the PCR reads were re-called with MiXCR into one record per CDR3 protein. Of 420,000 or so distinct CDR3 sequences listed, roughly 11% are singletons. Source: PBMCs from the stem cell graft donor, taken from the stem cell graft. The receptors originated from a human donor who donated a stem cell graft to a child with acute myeloid leukemia. The conserved cysteine and the conserved F or W are not part of the CDR3 here. Rows may omit the clone size; those that give it use once, few, many or a size class.

ASVGQLMNTEAF TRBJ1-1 TRBV12-3/TRBV12-4 few 12
ASSGFGQGEDEQY TRBJ2-7 TRBV2 few 13
ATQGRGGGAKNIQY TRBJ2-4 TRBV12-3/TRBV12-4 many 14
SAYRGGDEKLF TRBJ1-4 TRBV20-1 few 11
ASSKLQVSTEAF TRBJ1-1 TRBV5-1 . 12
ASSQGTISNQPQH TRBJ1-5 TRBV3-1 few 13
ASSWGPGHRNTGELF TRBJ2-2 TRBV7-2 . 15
ASSYTESESGNTIY TRBJ1-3 TRBV6-5 . 14
ASSLSGGQGADTDTQY TRBJ2-3 TRBV27 . 16
ASSLAQRGFGYNEQF TRBJ2-1 TRBV5-6 few 15
SARALSSGYNEQF TRBJ2-1 TRBV20-1 . 13
ASSQEAAIGTEAF TRBJ1-1 TRBV3-1 . 13
ASSQGPSVHNEQF TRBJ2-1 TRBV6-1 many 13
ASSSAGENYGYT TRBJ1-2 TRBV6-5 few 12
SAREASADTQY TRBJ2-3 TRBV20-1 . 11
ASSRGQGINYGYT TRBJ1-2 TRBV3-1 few 13
ASSPNRVENYGYT TRBJ1-2 TRBV5-1 few 13
SASGQRLNSPLH TRBJ1-6 TRBV20-1 many 12
ASSSPRRGTSEETQY TRBJ2-5 TRBV7-9 . 15
ASSRGTAYNEQF TRBJ2-1 TRBV7-2 many 12
ASSVWKDRGRGAEAF TRBJ1-1 TRBV2 . 15
ASSGTRGHGELF TRBJ2-2 TRBV12-3/TRBV12-4 few 12
ASSLVAGADTQY TRBJ2-3 TRBV7-2 . 12
SVEGQGAYEQY TRBJ2-7 TRBV29-1 . 11
SVNPSGDKTQY TRBJ2-5 TRBV29-1 many 11
ASSVTWGGQGYNEQF TRBJ2-1 TRBV9 . 15
ASSLPETQY TRBJ2-5 TRBV9 few 9
ASSRQGFGYT TRBJ1-2 TRBV12-3/TRBV12-4 . 10